Following are 12 T cell receptor beta chains from one sample sequenced in a study of T cell changes during pregnancy in multiple sclerosis. Profiling relied on immunoSEQ multiplex PCR, and the TCRdb table lists in-frame clones only, not all of them. The sample lists 40,000 to 50,000 clones; 85% to 95% were seen once. This material consisted of CD4+ T cells from peripheral blood mononuclear cells, taken in the third trimester of pregnancy. Receptors were obtained from a female donor with multiple sclerosis, enrolled in a pregnancy study.

The chain recombines TRBV11-2 with TRBJ2-3; D gene ambiguous. Trimming left V 1 base short and J 1 base short, with 6 bases between. This CDR3 spans 14 amino acids. CDR1 and CDR2 (germline): SGHAT, FQNNGV. The CDR3 nucleotides read TGTGCCAGCAGCTTAGTCCCAGGCACAGATACGCAGTATTTT. It yields the protein CASSLVPGTDTQYF.

V and J are TRBV4-2 and TRBJ2-2; D perhaps matches TRBD1 (6 bases). Germline CDR1 is LGHNA and CDR2 is YNFKEQ. The CDR3 is 15 amino acids. V was trimmed by 4 bases and J by 7 bases, leaving 16 bases between them. This chain's CDR3 is CASSLEQGTNGELFF. As DNA, the CDR3 is TGTGCCAGCAGCCTAGAACAGGGAACTAACGGGGAGCTGTTTTTT.

This clone has more than one count but fewer than ten. This chain connects TRBV4-2 to TRBJ1-1; D gene uncertain. The CDR3 has 14 amino acids. Trimming left V 6 bases short and J 0 bases short, with 11 bases between. Germline V gene sequence: CDR1 LGHNA, CDR2 YNFKEQ. CDR3 bases: TGTGCCAGCAGACTAGGAGAGGTGAACACTGAAGCTTTCTTT. Its protein product is CASRLGEVNTEAFF.

The chain recombines TRBV5-4 with TRBJ1-1; 8 bases are shared with TRBD1. The CDR3 runs 14 residues. Germline values: CDR1 SGHNT, CDR2 YYREEE (reference sequence). V gave up 4 bases and J gave up 8 bases; unmatched junction bases: 10. In DNA form, the CDR3 reads TGTGCCAGCAGCGGGGAGGACAGGGTTGCCGAAGCTTTCTTT. Its translation is CASSGEDRVAEAFF.

The rearrangement uses TRBV19 and TRBJ2-5, with D possibly being TRBD2 (6 bases). V lost 5 bases and J 4 bases, leaving 11 bases between the germline ends. The V gene's germline CDR1 is LNHDA and CDR2 SQIVND (reference sequence). The CDR3 is 13 residues long. CDR3 amino acids: CASSRQGLETQYF. The CDR3 coding sequence is TGTGCCAGTAGTCGTCAGGGACTAGAGACCCAGTACTTC.

The chain uses TRBV2 and TRBJ2-5, with D possibly being TRBD2 (5 bases). The J call is doubtful: the DNA matches TRBJ2-7 better. The CDR3 spans 13 residues. CDR1 SNHLY and CDR2 FYNNEI come from the germline V gene. As DNA, the CDR3 is TGTGCCAGCGCCCAACCTCTAGCTTACGAGCAGTACTTC. Residues: CASAQPLAYEQYF.

The V gene is TRBV5-1, the J gene TRBJ2-2, with 10 bases fitting TRBD2. The CDR3 is made up of 17 amino acids. Germline V gene lookup returns CDR1 SGHRS and CDR2 YFSETQ. V trimming: 0 bases; J trimming: 8 bases; junction bases outside the gene matches: 10. CDR3 amino acids: CASSLASLAGMIGELFF. CDR3 DNA: TGCGCCAGCAGCTTGGCCTCACTAGCGGGAATGATAGGGGAGCTGTTTTTT.

The chain recombines TRBV19 with TRBJ2-3, with TRBD2 as a possible D gene (6 bases). Trimming removed 1 base from V and 4 bases from J, with 15 bases in between. CDR1 and CDR2 (germline): LNHDA, SQIVND (reference sequence). This CDR3 is 16 amino acids long. The CDR3 coding sequence is TGTGCCAGTAGTATAGGTGGGGGGTCGAACGCAGATACGCAGTATTTT. This codes for CASSIGGGSNADTQYF.

The V and J genes are TRBV7-3 and TRBJ2-2; 10 bases align to TRBD2. The V segment lost 5 bases and the J segment 6 bases; nucleotides outside the gene matches: 9. Germline V gene sequence: CDR1 SGHTA, CDR2 FQGTGA. The CDR3 is 16 amino acids. In DNA, the CDR3 is TGTGCCAGCAGCGCAGCGGGAGGGTTGTCTCCCGGGGAGCTGTTTTTT. It specifies CASSAAGGLSPGELFF.

This clone was detected once. The V gene is TRBV7-9, the J gene TRBJ2-7; possibly TRBD1 for D (6 bases). In germline, CDR1 is SEHNR, CDR2 FQNEAQ (reference sequence). This CDR3 region has 14 residues. The germline V and J ends were trimmed by 5 bases and 5 bases, with 16 bases remaining between them. CDR3 coding DNA: TGTGCCAGCAGCCCCTACAGGGTGAACAACGAGCAGTACTTC. This gives the protein CASSPYRVNNEQYF.

With respect to this clone: This same CDR3 is encoded by further DNA sequences in the sample. The chain joins TRBV19 to TRBJ1-1; D is unclear. Trimming took off 0 bases at V and 0 bases at J, with 5 bases between the two ends. CDR1 and CDR2 from the germline V gene are LNHDA and SQIVND (reference sequence). CDR3 length equals 14 residues. CDR3 nucleotide sequence: TGTGCCAGTAGTATAGAGGGCGTGAACACTGAAGCTTTCTTT. It specifies CASSIEGVNTEAFF.

The CDR3 DNA reads TGCAGCGTTGGGATTAGCGGGGGAGGGGAGACCCAGTACTTC. It encodes CSVGISGGGETQYF. V usage is TRBV29-1 and J usage is TRBJ2-5; 9 nucleotides agree with TRBD2. CDR3 length: 14 amino acids. Germline V gene sequence: CDR1 SQVTM, CDR2 ANQGSEA. J lost 5 bases, V lost 4 bases, and 8 bases had no gene match.